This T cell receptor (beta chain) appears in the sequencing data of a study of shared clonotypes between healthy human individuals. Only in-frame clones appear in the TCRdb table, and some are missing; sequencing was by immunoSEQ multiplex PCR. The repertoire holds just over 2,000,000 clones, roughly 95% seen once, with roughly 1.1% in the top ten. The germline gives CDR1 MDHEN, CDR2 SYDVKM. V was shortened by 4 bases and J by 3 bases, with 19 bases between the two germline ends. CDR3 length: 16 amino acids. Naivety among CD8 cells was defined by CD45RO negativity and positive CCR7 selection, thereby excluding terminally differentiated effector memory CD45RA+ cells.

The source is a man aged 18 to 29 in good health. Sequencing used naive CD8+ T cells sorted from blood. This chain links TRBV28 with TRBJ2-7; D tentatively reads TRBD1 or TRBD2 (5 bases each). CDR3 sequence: CASSWPSGTVDYEQYF. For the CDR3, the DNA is TGTGCCAGCAGTTGGCCCTCCGGGACGGTCGACTACGAGCAGTACTTC.